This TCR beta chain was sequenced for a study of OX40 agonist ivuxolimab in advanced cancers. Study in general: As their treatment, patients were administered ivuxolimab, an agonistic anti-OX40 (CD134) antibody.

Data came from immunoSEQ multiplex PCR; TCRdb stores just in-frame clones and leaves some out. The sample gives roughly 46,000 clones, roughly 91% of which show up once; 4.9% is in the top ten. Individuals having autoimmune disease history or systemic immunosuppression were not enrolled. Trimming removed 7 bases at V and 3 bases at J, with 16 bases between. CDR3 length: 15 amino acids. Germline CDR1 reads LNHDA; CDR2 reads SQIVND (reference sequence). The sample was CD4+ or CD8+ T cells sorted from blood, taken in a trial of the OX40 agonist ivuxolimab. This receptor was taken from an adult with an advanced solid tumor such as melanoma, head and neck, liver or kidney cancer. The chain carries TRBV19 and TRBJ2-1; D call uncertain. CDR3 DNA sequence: TGTGCCAGTACCGCAGGTTCCCCACTCTACAATGAGCAGTTCTTC. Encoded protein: CASTAGSPLYNEQFF.